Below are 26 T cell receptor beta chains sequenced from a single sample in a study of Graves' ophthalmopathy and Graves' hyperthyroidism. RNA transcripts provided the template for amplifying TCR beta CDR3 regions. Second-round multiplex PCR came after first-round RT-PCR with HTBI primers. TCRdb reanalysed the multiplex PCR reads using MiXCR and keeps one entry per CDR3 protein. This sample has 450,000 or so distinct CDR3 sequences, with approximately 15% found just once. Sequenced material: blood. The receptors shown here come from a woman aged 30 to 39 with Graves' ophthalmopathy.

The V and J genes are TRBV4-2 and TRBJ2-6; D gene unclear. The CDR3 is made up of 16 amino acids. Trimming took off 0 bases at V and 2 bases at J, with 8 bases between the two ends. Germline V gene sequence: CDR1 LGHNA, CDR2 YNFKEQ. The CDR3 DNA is TGTGCCAGCAGCCAAGATCTTAGTCCTGGGGCCAACGTCCTGACTTTC. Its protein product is CASSQDLSPGANVLTF.

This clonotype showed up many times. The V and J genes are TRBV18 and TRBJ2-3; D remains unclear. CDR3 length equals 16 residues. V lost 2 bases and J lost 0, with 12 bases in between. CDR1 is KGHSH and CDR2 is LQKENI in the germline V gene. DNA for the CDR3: TGTGCCAGCTCACCATTAAAGTACAGTAGCACAGATACGCAGTATTTT. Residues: CASSPLKYSSTDTQYF.

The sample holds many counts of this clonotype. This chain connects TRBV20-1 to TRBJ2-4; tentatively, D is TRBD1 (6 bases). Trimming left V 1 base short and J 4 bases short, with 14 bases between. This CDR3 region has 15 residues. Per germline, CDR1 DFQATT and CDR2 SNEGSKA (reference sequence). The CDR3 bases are TGCAGTGCTAGAGTTGGGGGCACGGCTAAAAACATTCAGTACTTC. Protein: CSARVGGTAKNIQYF.

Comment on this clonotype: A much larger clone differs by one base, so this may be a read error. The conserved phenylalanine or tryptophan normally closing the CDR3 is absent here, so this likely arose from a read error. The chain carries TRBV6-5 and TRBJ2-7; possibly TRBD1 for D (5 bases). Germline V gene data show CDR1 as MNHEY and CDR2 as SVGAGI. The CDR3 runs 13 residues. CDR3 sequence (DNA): TGTACCAGCAGTTACAGGAGCTCCTACGAGCAGTACTAC. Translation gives CTSSYRSSYEQYY.

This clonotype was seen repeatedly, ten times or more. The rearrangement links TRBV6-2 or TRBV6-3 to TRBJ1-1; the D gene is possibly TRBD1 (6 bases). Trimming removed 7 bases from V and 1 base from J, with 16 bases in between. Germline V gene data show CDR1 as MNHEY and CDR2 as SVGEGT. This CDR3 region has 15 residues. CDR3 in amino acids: CASNVGGPGNTEAFF. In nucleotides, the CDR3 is TGTGCCAGCAACGTCGGGGGGCCGGGGAACACTGAAGCTTTCTTT.

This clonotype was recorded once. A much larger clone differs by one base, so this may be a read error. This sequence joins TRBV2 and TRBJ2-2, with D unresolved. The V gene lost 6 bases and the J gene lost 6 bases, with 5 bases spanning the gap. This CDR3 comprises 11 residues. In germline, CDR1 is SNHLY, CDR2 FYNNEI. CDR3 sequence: CASRLAGELFF. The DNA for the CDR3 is TGTGCCAGCAGGCTTGCCGGGGAGCTGTTTTTT.

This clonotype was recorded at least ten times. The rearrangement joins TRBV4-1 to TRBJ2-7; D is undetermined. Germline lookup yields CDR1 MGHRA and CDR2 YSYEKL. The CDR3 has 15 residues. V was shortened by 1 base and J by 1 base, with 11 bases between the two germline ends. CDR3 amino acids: CASSQGFTPSYEQYF. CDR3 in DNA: TGCGCCAGCAGCCAAGGCTTCACACCTTCCTACGAGCAGTACTTC.

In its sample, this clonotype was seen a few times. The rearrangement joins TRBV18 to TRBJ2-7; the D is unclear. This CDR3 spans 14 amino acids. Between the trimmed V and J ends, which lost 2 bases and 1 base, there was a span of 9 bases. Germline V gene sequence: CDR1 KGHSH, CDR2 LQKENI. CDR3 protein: CASSPISPSYEQYF. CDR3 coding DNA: TGTGCCAGCTCACCAATCTCCCCGTCCTACGAGCAGTACTTC.

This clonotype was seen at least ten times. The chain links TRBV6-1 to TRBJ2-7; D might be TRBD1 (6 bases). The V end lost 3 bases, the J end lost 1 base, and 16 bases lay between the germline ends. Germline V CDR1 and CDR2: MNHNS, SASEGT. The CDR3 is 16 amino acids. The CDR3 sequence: CASSEFRTALSYEQYF. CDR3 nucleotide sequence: TGTGCCAGCAGTGAGTTTCGGACAGCTCTGTCCTACGAGCAGTACTTC.

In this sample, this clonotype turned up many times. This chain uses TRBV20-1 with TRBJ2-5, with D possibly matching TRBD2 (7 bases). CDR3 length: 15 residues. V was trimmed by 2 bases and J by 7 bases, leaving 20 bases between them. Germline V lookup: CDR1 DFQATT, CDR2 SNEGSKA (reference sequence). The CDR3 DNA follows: TGCAGTGCTAGACCAGAGGGGGGGGCCCGTGTGACCCAGTACTTC. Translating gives CSARPEGGARVTQYF.

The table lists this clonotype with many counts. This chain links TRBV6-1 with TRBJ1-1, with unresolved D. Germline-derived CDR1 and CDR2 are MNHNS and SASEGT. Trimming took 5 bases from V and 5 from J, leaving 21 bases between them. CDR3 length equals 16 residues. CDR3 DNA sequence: TGTGCCAGCAGTCCCCTGGCGGGCGGGGTGGCTACTGAAGCTTTCTTT. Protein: CASSPLAGGVATEAFF.

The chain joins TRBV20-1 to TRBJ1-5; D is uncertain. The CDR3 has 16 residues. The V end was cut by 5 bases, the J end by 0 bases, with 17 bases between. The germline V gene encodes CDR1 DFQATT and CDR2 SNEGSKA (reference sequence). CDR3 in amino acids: CSASRGFFNSNQPQHF. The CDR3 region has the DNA TGCAGTGCTTCCCGGGGTTTCTTTAATAGCAATCAGCCCCAGCATTTT.

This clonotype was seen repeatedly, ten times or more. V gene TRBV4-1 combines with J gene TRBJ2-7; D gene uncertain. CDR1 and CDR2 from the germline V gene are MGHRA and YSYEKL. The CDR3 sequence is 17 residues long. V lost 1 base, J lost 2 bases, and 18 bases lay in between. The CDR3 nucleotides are TGCGCCAGCAGCCAAGGCCGTGACCTGTCCACACCCTACGAGCAGTACTTC. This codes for CASSQGRDLSTPYEQYF.

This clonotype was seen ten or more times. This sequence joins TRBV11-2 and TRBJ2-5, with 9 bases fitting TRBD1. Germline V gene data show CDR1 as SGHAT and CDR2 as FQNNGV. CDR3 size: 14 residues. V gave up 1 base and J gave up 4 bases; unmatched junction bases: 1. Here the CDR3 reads CASSLGDRAETQYF. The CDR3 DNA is TGTGCCAGCAGCTTAGGGGACAGGGCAGAGACCCAGTACTTC.

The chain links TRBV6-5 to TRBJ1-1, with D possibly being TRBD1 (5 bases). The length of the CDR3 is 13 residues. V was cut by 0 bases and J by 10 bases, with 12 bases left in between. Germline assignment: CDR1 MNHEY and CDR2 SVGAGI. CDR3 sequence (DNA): TGTGCCAGCAGTTACTCAGGAGGGGACGGAGCTTTCTTT. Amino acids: CASSYSGGDGAFF.

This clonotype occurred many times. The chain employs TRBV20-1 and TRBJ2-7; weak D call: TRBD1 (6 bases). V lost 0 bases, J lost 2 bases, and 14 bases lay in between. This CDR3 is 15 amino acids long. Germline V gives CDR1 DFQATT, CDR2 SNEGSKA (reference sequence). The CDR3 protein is CSAREVSTGTYEQYF. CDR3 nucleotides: TGCAGTGCTAGAGAAGTCAGCACAGGGACCTACGAGCAGTACTTC.

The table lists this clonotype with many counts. CDR3 in DNA: TGCGCCAGCAGCTTGGAAGGGCGGTCCACCTACGAGCAGTACTTC. Its protein is CASSLEGRSTYEQYF. This chain connects TRBV5-1 to TRBJ2-7, with unresolved D. CDR1 is SGHRS and CDR2 is YFSETQ in the germline V gene. The V gene lost 0 bases and the J gene lost 2 bases, with 12 bases spanning the gap. The CDR3 contains 15 residues.

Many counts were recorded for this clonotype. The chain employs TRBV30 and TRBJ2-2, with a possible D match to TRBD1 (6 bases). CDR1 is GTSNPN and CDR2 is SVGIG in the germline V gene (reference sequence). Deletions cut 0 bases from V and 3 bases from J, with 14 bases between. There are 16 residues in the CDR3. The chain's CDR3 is CAWSVPPDSHTGELFF. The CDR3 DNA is TGTGCCTGGAGTGTCCCCCCGGACAGTCACACCGGGGAGCTGTTTTTT. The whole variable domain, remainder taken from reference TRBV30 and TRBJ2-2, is SQTIHQWPATLVQPVGSPLSLECTVEGTSNPNLYWYRQAAGRGLQLLFYSVGIGQISSEVPQNLSASRPQDRQFILSSKKLLLSDSGFYLCAWSVPPDSHTGELFFGEGSRLTVL.

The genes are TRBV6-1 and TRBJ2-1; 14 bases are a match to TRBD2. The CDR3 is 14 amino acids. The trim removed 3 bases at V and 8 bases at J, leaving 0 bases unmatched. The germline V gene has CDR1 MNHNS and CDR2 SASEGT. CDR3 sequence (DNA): TGTGCCAGCAGTGAGACTAGCGGGAGGGATGAGCAGTTCTTC. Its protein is CASSETSGRDEQFF.

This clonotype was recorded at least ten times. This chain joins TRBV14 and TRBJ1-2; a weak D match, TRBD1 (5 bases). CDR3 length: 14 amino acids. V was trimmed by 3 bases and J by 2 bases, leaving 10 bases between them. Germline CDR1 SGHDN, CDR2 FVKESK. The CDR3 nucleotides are TGTGCCAGCAGCCACCGTCAGGGAAACTATGGCTACACCTTC. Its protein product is CASSHRQGNYGYTF.

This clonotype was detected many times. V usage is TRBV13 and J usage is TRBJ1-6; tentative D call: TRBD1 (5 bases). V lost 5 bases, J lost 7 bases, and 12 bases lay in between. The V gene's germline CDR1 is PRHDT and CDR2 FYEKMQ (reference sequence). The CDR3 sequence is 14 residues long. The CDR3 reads CASSQQAINSPLHF. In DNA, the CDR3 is TGTGCCAGCAGCCAACAGGCTATAAATTCACCCCTCCACTTT.

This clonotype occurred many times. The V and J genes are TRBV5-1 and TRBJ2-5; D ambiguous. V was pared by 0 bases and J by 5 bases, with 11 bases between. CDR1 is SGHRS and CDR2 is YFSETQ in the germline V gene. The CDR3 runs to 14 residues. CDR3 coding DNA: TGCGCCAGCAGCTTGGCGTCTGGGTCGGAGACCCAGTACTTC. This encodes CASSLASGSETQYF. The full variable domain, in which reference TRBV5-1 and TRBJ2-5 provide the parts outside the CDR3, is KAGVTQTPRYLIKTRGQQVTLSCSPISGHRSVSWYQQTPGQGLQFLFEYFSETQRNKGNFPGRFSGRQFSNSRSEMNVSTLELGDSALYLCASSLASGSETQYFGPGTRLLVL.

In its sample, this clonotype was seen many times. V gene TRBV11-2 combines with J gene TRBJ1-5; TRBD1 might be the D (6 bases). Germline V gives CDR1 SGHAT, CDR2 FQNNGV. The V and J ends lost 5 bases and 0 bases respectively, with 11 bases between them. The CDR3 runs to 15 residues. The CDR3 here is CASSPGHDSNQPQHF. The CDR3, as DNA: TGTGCCAGCAGCCCGGGACACGATAGCAATCAGCCCCAGCATTTT.

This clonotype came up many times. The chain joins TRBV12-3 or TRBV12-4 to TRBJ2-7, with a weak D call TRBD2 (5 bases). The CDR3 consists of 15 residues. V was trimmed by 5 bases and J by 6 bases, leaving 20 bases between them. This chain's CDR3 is CASSLPGQAGGEQYF. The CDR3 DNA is TGTGCCAGCAGTCTCCCTGGGCAGGCCGGAGGCGAGCAGTACTTC.

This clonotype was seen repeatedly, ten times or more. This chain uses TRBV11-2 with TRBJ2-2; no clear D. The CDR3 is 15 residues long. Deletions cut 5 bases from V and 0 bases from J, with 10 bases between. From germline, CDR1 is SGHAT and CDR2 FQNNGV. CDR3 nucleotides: TGTGCCAGCAGCCCACGGAAGCCGAACACCGGGGAGCTGTTTTTT. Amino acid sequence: CASSPRKPNTGELFF.

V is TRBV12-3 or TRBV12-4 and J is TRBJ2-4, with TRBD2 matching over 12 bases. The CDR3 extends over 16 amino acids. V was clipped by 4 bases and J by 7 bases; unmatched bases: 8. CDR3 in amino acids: CASSSPGLAGRNIQYF. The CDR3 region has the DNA TGTGCCAGCAGTTCCCCGGGACTAGCGGGCCGGAACATTCAGTACTTC.